Sequencing of this T cell receptor (beta chain) was carried out in a study of blood T cells in healthy people across ages. Study observations and caveats: Any conclusive comparison of naive versus antigen-experienced cells was prevented by using unsorted PBMCs.

CDR3 length: 16 residues. Germline loops: CDR1 KGHDR, CDR2 SFDVKD. With 5 bases removed from V and 0 bases from J, the gap between germline ends came to 14 bases. Turning to this clonotype: The antigen is not known.

A sample-barcoded 5' primer and a J-beta primer mix were used in a second PCR of roughly 6 to 11 cycles. TCRdb redid the calling of the 5' RACE reads with MiXCR, one entry per CDR3 protein. This table holds about 830,000 distinct CDR3 sequences, about 59% found once. The origin of this receptor is a man younger than 40 in good health. Sequenced input: blood. The chain links TRBV24-1 to TRBJ2-3, with D possibly being TRBD1 or TRBD2 (5 bases each). Here the CDR3 reads CATSGQQDSSTDTQYF. CDR3 nucleotides: TGTGCCACCAGTGGACAACAGGACTCTAGCACAGATACGCAGTATTTT.